Sequencing of this T cell receptor (beta chain) was carried out in a study of T cells after posttransplantation cyclophosphamide (dated by TCRdb to 2015 to 2016). For the wider study: T cell repertoire reconstitution was tracked by TRB sequencing after myeloablative bone marrow transplantation in which posttransplantation cyclophosphamide was used as GVHD prophylaxis. Public TRB sequences were searched against a database of over 3,600 sequences associated with responses to pathogens, tumor antigens, self-antigens and alloantigens. Blood from every one of the roughly 33 PTCy patients who had 1-year posttransplant specimens underwent TRB sequencing. Samples from 30 to 45 PTCy-treated patients and 16 related bone marrow donors of those patients were subjected to antigen receptor sequencing. In 3 patients, TRB sequencing was also performed on up to 3 more blood samples taken 2 to 5.2 years after transplant, and in several patients, pretransplant blood was also TRB-sequenced. Because TRA and TRB clonality were tightly correlated in roughly 10 samples, subsequent TCR analyses were focused on TRB only. General findings and caveats noted by the study authors: The TRB repertoires of T cells infiltrating skin or the GI tract showed only limited overlap with the TRB repertoires found in blood. Across some 45 patients, TRB clonality was highly associated with recipient CMV seropositivity and CMV reactivation, and PTCy diversity was similar to diversity in CNI/methotrexate controls. Donor-recipient similarity was low at 1-2 months but increased during the first year, and donor CD8+ memory clones often dominated later blood repertoires.

The treatment or condition label corresponds to: high-dose cyclophosphamide on days +3 and +4 as single-agent GVHD prophylaxis. Busulfan and fludarabine conditioning, a related or unrelated marrow graft, and cyclophosphamide on days +3 and +4 were given to PTCy patients. PTCy-treated patients came from a prospective multi-institutional clinical trial. Peripheral blood and bone marrow mononuclear cells were isolated by Ficoll-Hypaque density centrifugation and cryopreserved. V loses 0 bases of germline sequence and J loses 5 bases, and the interval between the two ends is 12 bases. Measured from the cysteine to the phenylalanine, the CDR3 is 15 residues long. The CDR3 DNA has 45 bases and is translated from base 1. Sequences SGHDT (CDR1) and YYEEEE (CDR2) are obtained from the germline V gene. For this clone: Its cognate antigen has yet to be identified. No much larger clone exists at a distance of one base, and base qualities are not known.

Genomic DNA was used for TRB sequencing, which was performed with the immunoSEQ assay at survey resolution or with the hsTCRB kit. Processing in the source paper ran as follows. Initial read processing used immunoSEQ software, and repertoire analyses used the LymphoSeq R package. For each TRB dataset, clonality was calculated as 1 minus normalized Shannon entropy, and the Gini coefficient was computed as well. Phenotypes of unsorted samples were inferred by mapping TRB sequences from sorted subsets of the recipient or donor onto unsorted samples of the same recipient. TCRdb mirrors the immuneACCESS table, restricted to in-frame sequences. Some clones are absent from its copies; in checked studies, under half trace to an unresolved V gene, and the reason for the others is unknown. The DNA was the basis for D and trimming; V, J and clone size are from that table. Here the sample has under 20,000 clones; around 68% occur a single time. Of the sample, 25% to 30% falls within the top ten clones.

The clonotype comes from a young adult male patient who received an allogeneic stem cell transplant from a related donor, was CMV-positive, and had acute GVHD only. Post transplant, some T cells may arise from the graft donor. This specimen was PBMCs, taken after an allogeneic stem cell transplant with post-transplant cyclophosphamide. The rearranged segments are TRBV5-6 and TRBJ1-5, and the D gene may be TRBD1, 6 bases matching. The CDR3 protein: CASSLAGRGDQPQHF. The sequenced DNA is TGTGCCAGCAGCTTGGCCGGCAGGGGAGATCAGCCCCAGCATTTT.